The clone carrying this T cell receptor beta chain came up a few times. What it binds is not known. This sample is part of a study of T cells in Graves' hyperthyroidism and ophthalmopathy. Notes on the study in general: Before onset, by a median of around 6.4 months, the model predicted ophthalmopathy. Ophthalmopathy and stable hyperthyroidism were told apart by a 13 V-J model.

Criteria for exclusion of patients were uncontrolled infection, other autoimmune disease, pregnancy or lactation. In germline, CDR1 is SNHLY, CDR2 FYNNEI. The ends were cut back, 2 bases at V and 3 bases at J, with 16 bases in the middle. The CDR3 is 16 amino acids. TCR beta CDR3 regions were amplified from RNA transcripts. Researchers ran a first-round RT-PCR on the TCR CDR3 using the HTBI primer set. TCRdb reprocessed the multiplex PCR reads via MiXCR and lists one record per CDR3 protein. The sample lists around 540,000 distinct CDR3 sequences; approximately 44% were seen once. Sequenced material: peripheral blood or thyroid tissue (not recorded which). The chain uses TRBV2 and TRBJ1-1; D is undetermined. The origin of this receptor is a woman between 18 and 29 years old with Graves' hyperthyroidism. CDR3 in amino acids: CASSEPFGEIDTEAFF. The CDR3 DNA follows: TGTGCCAGCAGTGAACCCTTCGGGGAAATCGACACTGAAGCTTTCTTT.